The T cell receptor (beta chain) described here comes from a study of cytomegalovirus exposure and HLA in healthy donors. General study results and limits: Overall, approximately 150 TCR beta chains were annotated as cytomegalovirus-associated. Reportedly, HLA-A and HLA-B alleles of most subjects were accurately predicted from TCR beta.

With 60 Vbeta and 13 Jbeta primers, the PCR was carried out. The method was immunoSEQ multiplex PCR; TCRdb's version includes in-frame clones alone and lacks a portion of them. The data contain tens of thousands of clones, approximately 71% of them singletons. As regards this clone: Antigen specificity is unknown.

The CDR3 consists of 13 residues. Trimming shortened V by 5 bases and J by 3 bases, and 8 bases separated the two germline ends. The V gene's germline CDR1 is SGHTA and CDR2 FQGNSA. The clonotype originates from a man aged 55 to 70 in good health and CMV-seropositive. Sequenced input: PBMCs. V usage is TRBV7-2 and J usage is TRBJ1-5, with no clear D. The CDR3 region is CASSPQINQPQHF. CDR3 bases: TGTGCCAGCAGCCCACAGATCAATCAGCCCCAGCATTTT.